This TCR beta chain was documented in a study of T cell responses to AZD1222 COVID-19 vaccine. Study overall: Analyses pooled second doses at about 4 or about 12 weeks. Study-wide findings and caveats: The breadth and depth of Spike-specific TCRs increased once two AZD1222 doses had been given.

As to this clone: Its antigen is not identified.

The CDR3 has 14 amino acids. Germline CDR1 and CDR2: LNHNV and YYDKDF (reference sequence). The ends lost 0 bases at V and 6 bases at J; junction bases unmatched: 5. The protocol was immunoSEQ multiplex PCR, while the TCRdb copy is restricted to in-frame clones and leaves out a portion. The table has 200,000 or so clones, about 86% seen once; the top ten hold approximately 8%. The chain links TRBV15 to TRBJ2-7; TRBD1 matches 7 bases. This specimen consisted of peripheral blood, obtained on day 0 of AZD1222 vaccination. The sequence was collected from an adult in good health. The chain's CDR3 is CATSRDSTGREQYF. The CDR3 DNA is TGTGCCACCAGCAGAGATTCGACAGGGCGCGAGCAGTACTTC.